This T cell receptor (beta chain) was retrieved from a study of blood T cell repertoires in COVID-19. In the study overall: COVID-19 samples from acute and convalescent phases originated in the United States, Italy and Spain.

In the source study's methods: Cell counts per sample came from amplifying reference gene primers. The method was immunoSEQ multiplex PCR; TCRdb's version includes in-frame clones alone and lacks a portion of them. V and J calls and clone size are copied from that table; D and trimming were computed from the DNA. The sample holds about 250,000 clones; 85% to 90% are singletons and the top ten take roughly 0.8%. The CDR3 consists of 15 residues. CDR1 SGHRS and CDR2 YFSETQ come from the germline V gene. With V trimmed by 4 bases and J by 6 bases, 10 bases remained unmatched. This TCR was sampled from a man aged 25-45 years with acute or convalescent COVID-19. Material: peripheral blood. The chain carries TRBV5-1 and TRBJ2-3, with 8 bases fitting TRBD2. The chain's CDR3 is CASSRTGGPRDTQYF. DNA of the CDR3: TGCGCCAGCAGCCGCACGGGGGGGCCGAGGGATACGCAGTATTTT.